Presented here are 25 T cell receptor beta chains from one specimen sequenced in a study of graft-versus-host responses after intestinal transplantation. Processing of graft tissue released intraepithelial and lamina propria lymphocytes. The table came from immunoSEQ multiplex PCR; TCRdb's copy has only in-frame clones and leaves some out. Of 7,500 or so clones listed, nearly 85% were seen once; the top ten hold 10%. The starting material was ileum tissue, obtained 120 to 130 days after transplant. The receptors were gathered from a human patient who received an intestinal transplant, so some T cells may come from the graft donor.

The V call is TRBV6-6, the J call TRBJ1-1; D possibly corresponds to TRBD1 (5 bases). The V gene lost 2 bases and the J gene lost 4 bases, with 17 bases spanning the gap. From germline, CDR1 is MNHNY and CDR2 SVGAGI (reference sequence). This CDR3 is built from 16 residues. The CDR3 region is CASSYPGGVRGTEAFF. The CDR3 nucleotides are TGTGCCAGCAGTTACCCTGGGGGGGTCAGAGGCACTGAAGCTTTCTTT.

V is TRBV5-1 and J is TRBJ2-3; D not certain. CDR3 length equals 12 residues. Germline CDR1 and CDR2: SGHRS and YFSETQ. V was clipped by 0 bases and J by 2 bases, with 1 base between them. The CDR3 DNA sequence: TGCGCCAGCAGCTTGGACACAGATACGCAGTATTTT. It yields the protein CASSLDTDTQYF.

The chain links TRBV5-1 to TRBJ1-1, with a weak D call TRBD1 (5 bases). There are 14 residues in the CDR3. Germline assignment: CDR1 SGHRS and CDR2 YFSETQ. Between the trimmed V and J ends, which lost 4 bases and 1 base, there was a span of 11 bases. The CDR3 spells CASSVGHRNTEAFF. The CDR3 nucleotides read TGCGCCAGCAGCGTAGGACACCGGAACACTGAAGCTTTCTTT. The whole variable domain, filled in from reference TRBV5-1 and TRBJ1-1, reads KAGVTQTPRYLIKTRGQQVTLSCSPISGHRSVSWYQQTPGQGLQFLFEYFSETQRNKGNFPGRFSGRQFSNSRSEMNVSTLELGDSALYLCASSVGHRNTEAFFGQGTRLTVV.

The chain couples TRBV5-7 to TRBJ2-7; tentative D call: TRBD1 (6 bases). TRBV5-7 is assigned to the ORF class and has an uncertain function. V was pared by 2 bases and J by 0 bases, with 9 bases between. The CDR3 totals 14 residues. The CDR3 reads CASSLRTVSYEQYF. CDR3 DNA: TGTGCCAGCAGCTTAAGGACAGTCTCCTACGAGCAGTACTTC.

This chain uses TRBV6-6 with TRBJ2-7, with D uncertain. The CDR3 has 15 amino acids. V gave up 0 bases and J gave up 0 bases, with 9 bases separating them. CDR1 is MNHNY and CDR2 is SVGAGI in the germline V gene (reference sequence). CDR3 sequence: CASSYSSMSSYEQYF. CDR3 DNA sequence: TGTGCCAGCAGTTACTCGAGTATGAGCTCCTACGAGCAGTACTTC.

This clone was observed a handful of times. The chain carries TRBV7-9 and TRBJ2-2, with 9 bases that match TRBD1. The germline gives CDR1 SEHNR, CDR2 FQNEAQ (reference sequence). This CDR3 is 17 amino acids long. J lost 1 base, V lost 3 bases, and 6 bases had no gene match. DNA of the CDR3: TGTGCCAGCAGCTTTCCCGGGACAGGGAAGAACACCGGGGAGCTGTTTTTT. This sequence encodes CASSFPGTGKNTGELFF.

The J gene is TRBJ1-1, the V gene TRBV6-1; tentative D call: TRBD1 (6 bases). CDR3 size: 15 residues. Trimming cost V 6 bases and J 0 bases, with 14 bases left between them. Germline CDR1 is MNHNS and CDR2 is SASEGT. CDR3 sequence (DNA): TGTGCCAGCAGATTCGGACAGATAATGAACACTGAAGCTTTCTTT. The encoded protein is CASRFGQIMNTEAFF.

This chain links TRBV6-5 with TRBJ1-1; D perhaps matches TRBD1 (6 bases). Germline CDR1 MNHEY, CDR2 SVGAGI. Trimming left V 8 bases short and J 5 bases short, with 15 bases between. The CDR3 contains 13 residues. The DNA for the CDR3 is TGTGCCAGCCTTGGGACAATCGGGACTGAAGCTTTCTTT. Protein sequence: CASLGTIGTEAFF.

The rearrangement uses TRBV6-1 and TRBJ1-1, with a possible D match to TRBD1 (5 bases). The CDR3 totals 14 residues. Germline V CDR1 and CDR2: MNHNS, SASEGT. The V end lost 4 bases, the J end lost 6 bases, and 15 bases lay between the germline ends. The CDR3 spells CASSGWGELAEAFF. The CDR3 nucleotides are TGTGCCAGCAGTGGGTGGGGGGAATTGGCTGAAGCTTTCTTT.

The chain combines TRBV18 with TRBJ2-1, with no clear D. The CDR3 spans 14 residues. Germline V CDR1 and CDR2: KGHSH, LQKENI. The ends were cut back, 3 bases at V and 3 bases at J, with 9 bases in the middle. The CDR3 region is CASSPYSNYNEQFF. The CDR3 DNA sequence: TGTGCCAGCTCACCGTACTCGAACTACAATGAGCAGTTCTTC.

V is TRBV9 and J is TRBJ2-7, with D tentatively TRBD2 (6 bases). Per germline, CDR1 SGDLS and CDR2 YYNGEE. Trimming pared 0 bases from V and 2 bases from J, leaving 12 bases between. The CDR3 is made up of 15 amino acids. CDR3 region: CASSVDGGIPYEQYF. The CDR3 region has the DNA TGTGCCAGCAGCGTAGATGGAGGGATCCCCTACGAGCAGTACTTC.

V gene TRBV7-6 combines with J gene TRBJ2-7, with D perhaps matching TRBD1 (5 bases). With 0 bases removed from V and 5 bases from J, the gap between germline ends came to 8 bases. The germline gives CDR1 SGHVS, CDR2 FNYEAQ. The CDR3 contains 13 residues. The CDR3 DNA follows: TGTGCCAGCAGCTTAGCGACAGCCGACGAGCAGTACTTC. Encoded protein: CASSLATADEQYF.

V usage is TRBV6-1 and J usage is TRBJ2-1; 8 bases align to TRBD1. V was pared by 4 bases and J by 0 bases, with 2 bases of the junction left unmatched. The CDR3 spans 15 residues. The germline CDR1 and CDR2 sequences are MNHNS and SASEGT. The CDR3, as DNA: TGTGCCAGCAGTGCGACAGGGGCCTCCTACAATGAGCAGTTCTTC. Translating gives CASSATGASYNEQFF.

CDR3 DNA sequence: TGTGCCAGCAGTCCCCAGGGGGTACGGACCGGGGAGCTGTTTTTT. This codes for CASSPQGVRTGELFF. The chain links TRBV6-1 to TRBJ2-2; the match to TRBD1 covers 7 bases. The trim removed 5 bases at V and 5 bases at J, leaving 8 bases unmatched. CDR1 and CDR2 (germline): MNHNS, SASEGT. The CDR3 sequence is 15 residues long.

The chain has TRBV5-1 and TRBJ1-4; D is ambiguous. The V end was cut by 4 bases, the J end by 4 bases, with 8 bases between. Germline V gene lookup returns CDR1 SGHRS and CDR2 YFSETQ. The CDR3 sequence is 13 residues long. The CDR3 sequence: CASSLERNEKLFF. The CDR3 DNA sequence: TGCGCCAGCAGCCTCGAGCGTAATGAAAAACTGTTTTTT.

The chain joins TRBV9 to TRBJ1-1; the D is unclear. In germline, CDR1 is SGDLS, CDR2 YYNGEE. CDR3 length equals 14 residues. V lost 0 bases and J 1 base, leaving 7 bases between the germline ends. The CDR3 nucleotides read TGTGCCAGCAGCGTAGCCCCCTCGAACACTGAAGCTTTCTTT. This translates into CASSVAPSNTEAFF. The whole variable domain, remainder taken from reference TRBV9 and TRBJ1-1, is DSGVTQTPKHLITATGQRVTLRCSPRSGDLSVYWYQQSLDQGLQFLIQYYNGEERAKGNILERFSAQQFPDLHSELNLSSLELGDSALYFCASSVAPSNTEAFFGQGTRLTVV.

V and J are TRBV5-1 and TRBJ2-7; D possibly corresponds to TRBD2 (6 bases). V gave up 4 bases and J gave up 6 bases, with 11 bases separating them. CDR3 length: 12 amino acids. Germline V gene sequence: CDR1 SGHRS, CDR2 YFSETQ. In DNA, the CDR3 is TGCGCCAGCAGCCCCGGCGGGGTCGAGCAGTACTTC. As protein: CASSPGGVEQYF.

This rearrangement joins TRBV11-2 to TRBJ2-1; the match to TRBD1 covers 7 bases. V lost 6 bases, J lost 3 bases, and 8 bases stayed unmatched. CDR3 size: 15 residues. The germline CDR1 and CDR2 sequences are SGHAT and FQNNGV. CDR3 sequence reads: CASSRTGPLYNEQFF. The CDR3 DNA reads TGTGCCAGCAGTAGGACAGGTCCCCTCTACAATGAGCAGTTCTTC.

This clone appeared a single time. This chain connects TRBV7-9 to TRBJ1-4, with 7 bases matching TRBD1. CDR1 and CDR2 (germline): SEHNR, FQNEAQ (reference sequence). V was clipped by 4 bases and J by 5 bases; unmatched bases: 7. The CDR3 totals 15 residues. The CDR3: CASSSYRGINEKLFF. CDR3 bases: TGTGCCAGCAGCTCGTACAGGGGAATAAATGAAAAACTGTTTTTT.

The chain combines TRBV5-8 with TRBJ1-1; possibly TRBD1 for D (6 bases). This CDR3 spans 13 amino acids. From germline, CDR1 is SGHTS and CDR2 YDEGEE. Trimming shortened V by 5 bases and J by 5 bases, and 13 bases separated the two germline ends. The CDR3 sequence is CASSRTVGTEAFF. The CDR3 nucleotides read TGTGCCAGCAGTCGGACAGTAGGAACTGAAGCTTTCTTT.

The V and J genes are TRBV11-2 and TRBJ2-7; the D gene is possibly TRBD2 (6 bases). CDR1 is SGHAT and CDR2 is FQNNGV in the germline V gene. V gave up 1 base and J gave up 0 bases, with 19 bases separating them. This CDR3 contains 18 residues. The CDR3 reads CASSLAAVGAGFSYEQYF. CDR3 sequence (DNA): TGTGCCAGCAGCTTAGCGGCGGTGGGAGCGGGCTTCTCCTACGAGCAGTACTTC.

This chain joins TRBV2 and TRBJ1-1; D gene ambiguous. Trimming shortened V by 8 bases and J by 5 bases, and 18 bases separated the two germline ends. Germline CDR1 SNHLY, CDR2 FYNNEI. The CDR3 length is 14 residues. Here the CDR3 DNA reads TGTGCCAGCCGCCTCTGGACCCAAAAGACTGAAGCTTTCTTT. It yields the protein CASRLWTQKTEAFF.

The CDR3 loop is CASSPQTSAYTF. The CDR3, as DNA: TGTGCCAGCAGCCCCCAGACCTCTGCCTACACCTTC. The rearrangement uses TRBV7-2 and TRBJ1-2; D not certain. CDR1 is SGHTA, CDR2 FQGNSA, per germline. Trimming left V 5 bases short and J 10 bases short, with 14 bases between. The CDR3 sequence is 12 residues long.

The CDR3 nucleotides read TGTGCCAGCAGCCAACAGAGTAACTCCTACAATGAGCAGTTCTTC. It yields the protein CASSQQSNSYNEQFF. This sequence joins TRBV6-5 and TRBJ2-1; no reliable D call. This CDR3 has 15 residues. With 6 bases removed from V and 0 bases from J, the gap between germline ends came to 12 bases. Germline-derived CDR1 and CDR2 are MNHEY and SVGAGI.

This clone is labeled as medium-sized (0.01 to 0.1%). CDR3 nucleotides: TGCGCCAGCAGCTTGGTCCATGGACCACGCGAGCAGTACTTC. Its protein is CASSLVHGPREQYF. The V call is TRBV5-1, the J call TRBJ2-7, with D unresolved. Trimming pared 0 bases from V and 6 bases from J, leaving 13 bases between. CDR3 length: 14 residues. CDR1 is SGHRS, CDR2 YFSETQ, per germline.